These 20 T cell receptor beta chains were all obtained from the same sample, sequenced in a study of cytomegalovirus exposure and HLA in healthy donors. A multiplex PCR was run with 60 Vbeta primers and 13 Jbeta primers. Here immunoSEQ multiplex PCR was the method, and the copy in TCRdb shows in-frame clones only, minus some. The sample holds roughly 120,000 clones; 70% to 85% are singletons and the top ten take about 3%. The material sequenced was PBMCs. The receptors shown here come from a young woman in good health and CMV-seropositive.

The rearrangement uses TRBV9 and TRBJ2-2; 8 bases are a match to TRBD2. Germline-derived CDR1 and CDR2 are SGDLS and YYNGEE. V was clipped by 1 base and J by 5 bases; unmatched bases: 4. The CDR3 extends over 15 amino acids. CDR3: CASSVRGGQTGELFF. The CDR3 DNA reads as TGTGCCAGCAGCGTACGGGGGGGCCAGACCGGGGAGCTGTTTTTT.

The chain combines TRBV9 with TRBJ1-4; D is uncertain. CDR1 and CDR2 (germline): SGDLS, YYNGEE. V was pared by 0 bases and J by 0 bases, with 9 bases between. This CDR3 has 16 amino acids. CDR3 loop: CASSVDSTSTNEKLFF. For the CDR3, the DNA is TGTGCCAGCAGCGTAGACTCAACGTCAACTAATGAAAAACTGTTTTTT.

The chain links TRBV25-1 to TRBJ2-2, with D possibly matching TRBD1 (6 bases). From germline, CDR1 is MGHDK and CDR2 SYGVNS. The V end lost 1 base, the J end lost 12 bases, and 9 bases lay between the germline ends. The CDR3 covers 12 residues. This chain's CDR3 is CASSELTGKLFF. As DNA, the CDR3 is TGTGCCAGCAGTGAATTAACAGGGAAGCTGTTTTTT.

The chain is built from TRBV10-3 and TRBJ1-2; D might be TRBD1 (6 bases). V was pared by 7 bases and J by 3 bases, with 15 bases between. CDR3 size: 14 residues. Germline CDR1 and CDR2: ENHRY and SYGVKD. This chain's CDR3 is CAIMSSRTDYGYTF. CDR3 nucleotides: TGTGCCATCATGTCTTCGAGGACAGACTATGGCTACACCTTC.

This chain joins TRBV7-6 and TRBJ2-3; TRBD1 agrees at 7 bases. The CDR3 contains 16 residues. The germline CDR1 and CDR2 sequences are SGHVS and FNYEAQ. V was pared by 1 base and J by 2 bases, with 6 bases of the junction left unmatched. The CDR3 nucleotides read TGTGCCAGCAGCTTAGGTCCGGGGACAGACACAGATACGCAGTATTTT. The encoded protein is CASSLGPGTDTDTQYF.

J is TRBJ2-1 and V is TRBV10-1; TRBD1 aligns across 9 bases. The CDR3 is made up of 19 amino acids. Unmatched junction bases numbered 15, after V lost 0 bases and J lost 6 bases. In germline, CDR1 is WNHNN, CDR2 SYGVQD (reference sequence). The CDR3 region has the DNA TGCGCCAGCAGTGAGTCCGAATACAGGGGGCAATTTGATAGCAATGAGCAGTTCTTC. It yields the protein CASSESEYRGQFDSNEQFF.

This clone was observed a handful of times. This chain joins TRBV18 and TRBJ1-1; 7 positions agree with TRBD1. Germline CDR1 is KGHSH and CDR2 is LQKENI. The CDR3 contains 16 residues. Trimming cost V 6 bases and J 4 bases; bases outside gene matches: 14. Here the CDR3 DNA reads TGTGCCAGCTCCCCATCTAGGACAGGCCTGGGCACTGAAGCTTTCTTT. This gives the protein CASSPSRTGLGTEAFF.

In this sample, this clone turned up once. The chain is built from TRBV11-3 and TRBJ2-3, with 7 nucleotides matching TRBD2. CDR3 size: 15 residues. Per germline, CDR1 SGHNT and CDR2 YENEEA. V shed 1 base, J shed 2 bases, and the junction held 3 bases outside the gene matches. The CDR3 protein is CASSLGSGATDTQYF. CDR3 bases: TGTGCCAGCAGCTTAGGGAGCGGGGCCACAGATACGCAGTATTTT.

V and J are TRBV7-5 and TRBJ1-6; the table calls TRBD1, which could not be checked here. TRBV7-5 corresponds to a pseudogene. The CDR3 consists of 15 residues. Here the CDR3 DNA reads TGTGCCAGAAGCTTTTCGGACCCAGGGTCATCACCCCTCCACTTT. Encoded protein: CARSFSDPGSSPLHF.

The J gene is TRBJ1-5, the V gene TRBV2, with 7 nucleotides matching TRBD1. The CDR3 is made up of 14 amino acids. Unmatched junction bases numbered 9, after V lost 5 bases and J lost 8 bases. CDR1 and CDR2 (germline): SNHLY, FYNNEI. The CDR3 sequence: CASSYQGVREPQHF. In nucleotides, the CDR3 is TGTGCCAGCAGTTATCAGGGGGTTCGGGAGCCCCAGCATTTT.

V and J are TRBV18 and TRBJ2-3; tentative D call: TRBD2 (6 bases). Trimming removed 6 bases from V and 4 bases from J, with 14 bases in between. CDR1 is KGHSH, CDR2 LQKENI, per germline. The CDR3 runs 14 residues. The CDR3 DNA sequence: TGTGCCAGCTCGCCTCTTAGCGGTGCAGATACGCAGTATTTT. This encodes CASSPLSGADTQYF.

CDR3 nucleotides: TGTGCCAGCAGCTTCAGGGGGCTTTACTTGGACGAGCAGTACTTC. Its translation: CASSFRGLYLDEQYF. The rearrangement joins TRBV13 to TRBJ2-7; 8 nucleotides agree with TRBD1. Trimming at V came to 3 bases and at J to 5 bases, leaving 9 bases not matched to a gene. The CDR3 has 15 amino acids. Germline V CDR1 and CDR2: PRHDT, FYEKMQ (reference sequence).

This chain connects TRBV7-3 to TRBJ2-1; TRBD2 agrees at 11 bases. CDR3 length equals 15 residues. The J segment lost 4 bases and the V segment lost 3 bases, leaving 2 bases of the junction unmatched. Germline-derived CDR1 and CDR2 are SGHTA and FQGTGA. For the CDR3, the DNA is TGTGCCAGCAGCTTGGGACTAGCGGCTTACAATGAGCAGTTCTTC. This codes for CASSLGLAAYNEQFF.

This chain uses TRBV11-2 with TRBJ2-1; D is ambiguous. CDR1 and CDR2 from the germline V gene are SGHAT and FQNNGV. V gave up 5 bases and J gave up 12 bases, with 14 bases separating them. This CDR3 has 12 amino acids. CDR3 residues: CASSLYLQRQFF. The DNA of the CDR3 is TGTGCCAGCAGCCTCTATCTCCAAAGGCAGTTCTTC.

This rearrangement joins TRBV7-6 to TRBJ2-7; TRBD2 is a possible D gene (6 bases). Germline loops: CDR1 SGHVS, CDR2 FNYEAQ. This CDR3 region has 16 residues. Trimming stripped 0 bases from V and 2 bases from J, with 14 bases between. The CDR3 DNA reads TGTGCCAGCAGCTTAGCTTCTAGCGACCCACCCTACGAGCAGTACTTC. Its translation: CASSLASSDPPYEQYF.

The chain is built from TRBV6-1 and TRBJ1-6; tentatively, D is TRBD1 (5 bases). Germline CDR1 and CDR2: MNHNS and SASEGT. This CDR3 has 15 residues. The V and J ends lost 6 bases and 6 bases respectively, with 15 bases between them. CDR3 protein: CASSTRQSSNSPLHF. The CDR3 DNA reads TGTGCCAGCAGCACCCGACAGTCGAGTAATTCACCCCTCCACTTT.

The sample holds one count of this clone. The genes are TRBV5-5 and TRBJ2-7; 12 bases agree with TRBD1. From germline, CDR1 is SGHKS and CDR2 YYEKEE (reference sequence). This CDR3 is 15 amino acids long. Losses at the gene ends were 4 bases for V and 5 bases for J; bases not matched to a gene: 7. CDR3 residues: CASSPGTGGSDEQYF. The DNA of the CDR3 is TGTGCCAGCAGCCCCGGGACAGGGGGCAGTGACGAGCAGTACTTC. Full variable domain (outside the CDR3, taken from reference TRBV5-5 and TRBJ2-7): DAGVTQSPTHLIKTRGQQVTLRCSPISGHKSVSWYQQVLGQGPQFIFQYYEKEERGRGNFPDRFSARQFPNYSSELNVNALLLGDSALYLCASSPGTGGSDEQYFGPGTRLTVT.

The V call is TRBV7-8, the J call TRBJ1-6; tentative D call: TRBD1 (5 bases). Germline V gene lookup returns CDR1 SGHVS and CDR2 FQNEAQ. The CDR3 length is 13 residues. Trimming removed 5 bases at V and 7 bases at J, with 9 bases between. CDR3 in amino acids: CASSPGGNSPLHF. CDR3 DNA sequence: TGTGCCAGCAGCCCGGGGGGAAATTCACCCCTCCACTTT.

J is TRBJ1-1 and V is TRBV10-1; weak D call: TRBD1 (5 bases). Between the trimmed V and J ends, which lost 3 bases and 1 base, there was a span of 9 bases. The V gene's germline CDR1 is WNHNN and CDR2 SYGVQD (reference sequence). The CDR3 contains 14 residues. CDR3 loop: CASSDREENTEAFF. The CDR3 DNA reads as TGCGCCAGCAGTGACAGGGAGGAGAACACTGAAGCTTTCTTT.

V gene TRBV10-3 combines with J gene TRBJ2-2, with D tentatively TRBD1 (6 bases). CDR3 length: 14 residues. CDR1 ENHRY and CDR2 SYGVKD come from the germline V gene. Trimming cost V 0 bases and J 6 bases, with 8 bases left between them. CDR3 in DNA: TGTGCCATCAGTGAGTCAGGGGGACCCGGGGAGCTGTTTTTT. Encoded protein: CAISESGGPGELFF.